This T cell receptor beta chain was profiled in a study of cytomegalovirus exposure and HLA in healthy donors. Study outcomes and limitations: The investigators catalogued some 150 TCR beta chains as cytomegalovirus-associated. Previous analysis showed most TCR beta V segments were productive about 90% or about 30% of the time.

The length of the CDR3 is 14 residues. Looked up from germline, CDR1 is SGHAT and CDR2 is FQNNGV. V was pared by 6 bases and J by 9 bases, with 21 bases between. The PCR was carried out with 60 Vbeta primers and 13 Jbeta primers. Original handling: A follow-up analysis tallied 70 million to 80 million unique TCR beta chains, about 11 million shared. Here immunoSEQ multiplex PCR was the method, and the copy in TCRdb shows in-frame clones only, minus some. That table is the source of V, J and clone size, and D and trimming were worked out from the DNA. The sample contains roughly 160,000 clones, around 76% of which appear only once. To note about this clone: Its antigen is not known.

The sample comprised PBMCs. V gene TRBV11-2 combines with J gene TRBJ2-7, with unresolved D. This receptor was obtained from a man in his sixties in good health and CMV-seronegative. The CDR3 DNA reads TGTGCCAGCAGTCCGGTTTCGACTTATACGAGGCAGTACTTC. Amino acid sequence: CASSPVSTYTRQYF.